This record covers a single TCR beta chain. Its antigen is unknown. Germline lookup yields CDR1 MNHEY and CDR2 SMNVEV (reference sequence). V was pared by 4 bases and J by 3 bases, with 7 bases between. The CDR3 has 13 amino acids. These data originate in a study of long-term antiretroviral therapy in people with HIV. Study-level results: The study found narrower CDR3 length ranges in HIV repertoires than in controls. Pre-ART expanded clones dominated the repertoire at every time point.

Running of the v3.0 immunoSEQ assay took place at survey level. Assay: immunoSEQ multiplex PCR; the TCRdb copy retains only in-frame clones and omits some. The table has 20,000 to 30,000 clones, about four fifths seen once. The chain carries TRBV27 and TRBJ2-1; no clear D gene. The source was unsorted PBMCs, collected 4.4 years after starting antiretroviral therapy. This clonotype originated in a man aged 25-45 years with HIV. CDR3 sequence reads: CASSSLGYNEQFF. In DNA, the CDR3 is TGTGCCAGCAGTTCTTTGGGCTACAATGAGCAGTTCTTC.